One sample yielded the 16 T cell receptor beta chains listed below, sequenced in a study of blood T cell repertoires in COVID-19. Using immunoSEQ multiplex PCR, the repertoire was profiled, and TCRdb retains in-frame clones only, with some absent. The sample has 52,000 or so clones, about nine tenths seen once. The sequencing input was peripheral blood. The receptors were sampled from a man in his 60s with active COVID-19.

The chain uses TRBV10-3 and TRBJ2-1; 7 bases map to TRBD1. Losses at the gene ends were 7 bases for V and 2 bases for J; bases not matched to a gene: 5. Germline V CDR1 and CDR2: ENHRY, SYGVKD. The CDR3 runs 14 residues. The CDR3 reads CAIKATGTYNEQFF. CDR3 coding DNA: TGTGCCATCAAGGCGACAGGGACCTACAATGAGCAGTTCTTC.

The chain uses TRBV27 and TRBJ2-7; D gene ambiguous. The CDR3 has 13 amino acids. Germline CDR1 reads MNHEY; CDR2 reads SMNVEV (reference sequence). Deletions cut 3 bases from V and 1 base from J, with 7 bases between. For the CDR3, the DNA is TGTGCCAGCAGTTTCGGTGAGTCCTACGAGCAGTACTTC. Translated: CASSFGESYEQYF.

The J gene is TRBJ2-1, the V gene TRBV5-6, with 9 nucleotides matching TRBD2. Germline V gene lookup returns CDR1 SGHDT and CDR2 YYEEEE. V shed 0 bases, J shed 7 bases, and the junction held 5 bases outside the gene matches. The CDR3 runs 15 residues. CDR3 coding DNA: TGTGCCAGCAGCTTGGGTGCGGGAGGGCTGAATGAGCAGTTCTTC. Its protein is CASSLGAGGLNEQFF.

The chain uses TRBV5-1 and TRBJ1-2; D is ambiguous. The V end lost 4 bases, the J end lost 8 bases, and 12 bases lay between the germline ends. The CDR3 totals 12 residues. CDR1 SGHRS and CDR2 YFSETQ come from the germline V gene. CDR3 coding DNA: TGCGCCAGCAGCGACCCTGCGGGAGGCTACACCTTC. The encoded protein is CASSDPAGGYTF.

The genes are TRBV5-1 and TRBJ1-2; 10 nucleotides line up with TRBD1. The length of the CDR3 is 14 residues. V dropped 1 base and J dropped 4; count of bases not matched to a gene: 1. Germline CDR1 is SGHRS and CDR2 is YFSETQ. This chain's CDR3 is CASSLRQGAYGYTF. DNA of the CDR3: TGCGCCAGCAGCTTGCGACAGGGGGCCTATGGCTACACCTTC.

The V call is TRBV5-6, the J call TRBJ2-3; TRBD2 matches at 13 bases. CDR1 is SGHDT, CDR2 YYEEEE, per germline. CDR3 length equals 16 residues. Trimming at V came to 4 bases and at J to 6 bases, leaving 8 bases not matched to a gene. In nucleotides, the CDR3 is TGTGCCAGCAGCAACGGACTAGCGGGAGTGGGGGATACGCAGTATTTT. This gives the protein CASSNGLAGVGDTQYF. The full variable domain, completed using reference TRBV5-6 and TRBJ2-3, is DAGVTQSPTHLIKTRGQQVTLRCSPKSGHDTVSWYQQALGQGPQFIFQYYEEEERQRGNFPDRFSGHQFPNYSSELNVNALLLGDSALYLCASSNGLAGVGDTQYFGPGTRLTVL.

V gene TRBV14 combines with J gene TRBJ2-1, with TRBD2 matching over 7 bases. The CDR3 runs 15 residues. The V segment lost 6 bases and the J segment 4 bases; nucleotides outside the gene matches: 9. Germline CDR1 reads SGHDN; CDR2 reads FVKESK. Written as DNA, the CDR3 is TGTGCCAGCAGGCTGGCGGGAGCGGAGTACAATGAGCAGTTCTTC. It encodes CASRLAGAEYNEQFF.

This clone was recorded only once. The chain recombines TRBV5-1 with TRBJ2-7; 8 bases are a match to TRBD2. CDR3 length: 17 amino acids. Germline CDR1 SGHRS, CDR2 YFSETQ. Germline trimming cut 4 bases from V and 4 bases from J; bases unmatched to any gene: 16. The CDR3 nucleotides read TGCGCCAGCAGCCCGGCGTACGAGCGGGAGAGGAGGTACGAGCAGTACTTC. It codes for CASSPAYERERRYEQYF.

The gene calls are TRBV21-1 and TRBJ2-1; the DNA was not used to check the table's D call, TRBD2. TRBV21-1 is noted as a pseudogene. CDR3 size: 19 residues. The CDR3 DNA reads as TGTGCCAGCAGCAAAGTTAGGAGACTAGCGGAGACCACTCACAATGAGCAGTTCTTC. This gives the protein CASSKVRRLAETTHNEQFF.

The genes are TRBV11-1 and TRBJ2-7, with D possibly TRBD2 on 5 matching bases. This CDR3 is built from 11 residues. V lost 5 bases and J lost 7, with 9 bases in between. Germline V lookup: CDR1 SGHAT, CDR2 FQDESV (reference sequence). CDR3 sequence (DNA): TGTGCCAGCAGCCTCAGGAGGGAGCAGTACTTC. It yields the protein CASSLRREQYF.

This clone was observed a few times. The CDR3 bases are TGTGCCAGCAGCTTATTCACAGGGGGCGACGGGGAGCTGTTTTTT. It translates to CASSLFTGGDGELFF. This sequence joins TRBV7-3 and TRBJ2-2; 9 bases are shared with TRBD1. V lost 2 bases to trimming and J lost 7 bases; unmatched junction nucleotides: 5. Looked up from germline, CDR1 is SGHTA and CDR2 is FQGTGA. This CDR3 comprises 15 residues.

This chain joins TRBV10-3 and TRBJ2-1; D gene ambiguous. The CDR3 runs 13 residues. The germline CDR1 and CDR2 sequences are ENHRY and SYGVKD. V was pared by 4 bases and J by 5 bases, with 9 bases between. CDR3 region: CAISARADNEQFF. The CDR3 bases are TGTGCCATCAGTGCACGCGCCGACAATGAGCAGTTCTTC.

This chain uses TRBV11-2 with TRBJ1-6; 7 nucleotides match TRBD1. V shed 4 bases and J 4 bases; nucleotides not matched to a gene: 10. The V gene's germline CDR1 is SGHAT and CDR2 FQNNGV. The CDR3 is 17 residues long. The CDR3 protein is CASSSGWDSSYNSPLHF. In DNA form, the CDR3 reads TGTGCCAGCAGCTCCGGATGGGACAGCAGTTATAATTCACCCCTCCACTTT.

The V gene is TRBV12-3 or TRBV12-4, the J gene TRBJ2-5; D is ambiguous. This CDR3 contains 13 residues. V shed 3 bases and J shed 5 bases, with 10 bases lying between them. The CDR3 reads CASSFGVAETQYF. The CDR3, as DNA: TGTGCCAGCAGTTTCGGAGTTGCGGAGACCCAGTACTTC.

This clone was counted between two and nine times. The gene calls are TRBV12-3 or TRBV12-4 and TRBJ1-1, with 7 bases identical to TRBD1. CDR3 size: 13 residues. V was pared by 6 bases and J by 7 bases, with 8 bases of the junction left unmatched. The CDR3 here is CASSAFRGSEAFF. The CDR3 DNA follows: TGTGCCAGCAGCGCTTTCAGGGGGAGTGAAGCTTTCTTT.

The CDR3: CASSYTSGRFETQYF. The CDR3 DNA sequence: TGTGCCAGCAGTTACACAAGCGGGAGATTTGAGACCCAGTACTTC. The chain combines TRBV6-5 with TRBJ2-5; 8 bases align to TRBD2. V shed 2 bases, J shed 5 bases, and the junction held 7 bases outside the gene matches. Germline V lookup: CDR1 MNHEY, CDR2 SVGAGI. CDR3 length equals 15 residues.